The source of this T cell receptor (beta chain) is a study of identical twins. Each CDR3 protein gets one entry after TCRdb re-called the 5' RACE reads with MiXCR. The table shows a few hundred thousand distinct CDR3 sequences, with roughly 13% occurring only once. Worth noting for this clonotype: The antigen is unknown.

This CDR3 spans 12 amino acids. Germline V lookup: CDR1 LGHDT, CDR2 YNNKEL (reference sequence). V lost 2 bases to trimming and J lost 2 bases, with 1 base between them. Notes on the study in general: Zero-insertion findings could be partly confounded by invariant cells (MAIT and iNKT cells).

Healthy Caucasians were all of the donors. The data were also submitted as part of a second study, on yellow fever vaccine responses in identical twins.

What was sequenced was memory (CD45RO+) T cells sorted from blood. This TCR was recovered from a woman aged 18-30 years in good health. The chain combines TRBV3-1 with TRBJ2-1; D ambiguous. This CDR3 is CASSQPYNEQFF. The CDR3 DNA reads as TGTGCCAGCAGCCAACCCTACAATGAGCAGTTCTTC.